This TCR beta chain was documented in a study of immune evolution from preneoplasia to lung adenocarcinoma. From germline, CDR1 is LGHNA and CDR2 YNFKEQ. V lost 3 bases and J lost 3, with 11 bases in between. The CDR3 has 15 residues. Assay used: immunoSEQ multiplex PCR; TCRdb lists only in-frame clones, some missing. Here the sample spans around 4,400 clones, 87% being singletons. The source material was FFPE invasive lung adenocarcinoma tissue. The TCR was taken from a person aged 45-65 years with lung adenocarcinoma. The chain recombines TRBV4-2 with TRBJ2-2; a weak D match, TRBD2 (6 bases). The CDR3 sequence: CASSHPTGDTGELFF. The CDR3 DNA sequence: TGTGCCAGCAGCCATCCGACGGGGGACACCGGGGAGCTGTTTTTT.